The 3 T cell receptor beta chains below come from one sample, sequenced in a study of blood T cell repertoires in COVID-19. Only in-frame clones appear in the TCRdb table, and some are missing; sequencing was by immunoSEQ multiplex PCR. The sample lists a few hundred thousand clones, around 86% occurring once. Sequenced sample: PBMCs or T cells enriched from blood (not recorded which). All receptors derive from a woman under 30 who had recovered from COVID-19.

The rearrangement links TRBV6-6 to TRBJ1-6; the match to TRBD1 covers 10 bases. Losses at the gene ends were 2 bases for V and 10 bases for J; bases not matched to a gene: 5. The germline gives CDR1 MNHNY, CDR2 SVGAGI (reference sequence). This CDR3 is built from 15 residues. The DNA of the CDR3 is TGTGCCAGCAGTTACCCCGGGACAGGGGAGTCACCCCTCCACTTT. This sequence encodes CASSYPGTGESPLHF.

The CDR3 DNA is TGTGCCAGCAGTTTGCACGGGAATAATTCACCCCTCCACTTT. Translating it yields CASSLHGNNSPLHF. The V and J genes are TRBV28 and TRBJ1-6, with no clear D. V gave up 3 bases and J gave up 5 bases, with 8 bases separating them. This CDR3 contains 14 residues. The germline V gene encodes CDR1 MDHEN and CDR2 SYDVKM.

V is TRBV19 and J is TRBJ1-1; D may be TRBD1 (6 bases). V was clipped by 10 bases and J by 4 bases, with 19 bases between them. This CDR3 comprises 14 residues. Per germline, CDR1 LNHDA and CDR2 SQIVND (reference sequence). The CDR3 nucleotides are TGTGCCACGTCAGGAGACAGGTCTTCCACTGAAGCTTTCTTT. Amino acids: CATSGDRSSTEAFF. The complete variable domain, with remaining parts taken from reference TRBV19 and TRBJ1-1, reads DGGITQSPKYLFRKEGQNVTLSCEQNLNHDAMYWYRQDPGQGLRLIYYSQIVNDFQKGDIAEGYSVSREKKESFPLTVTSAQKNPTAFYLCATSGDRSSTEAFFGQGTRLTVV.